Given below is one T cell receptor (beta chain) in context. Its antigen is not yet known. Base qualities are missing; no much larger clone stands one base away. This entry comes from a study of blood T cells in healthy people across ages (dated by TCRdb to 2014 to 2015). Looking at the study overall: In model experiments, template switching captured roughly one uniquely barcoded TCR beta cDNA molecule for every two T cells. To avoid experimental bias, donors of different ages were spread randomly across the sequencing lanes. Age-related changes in TCR beta repertoire diversity were measured in the study by deep sequencing normalized with unique cDNA molecular identifiers. The study analyzed two additional independent replicas of 1 million unique cDNA reads from the same blood draw for two donors, one aged 18 to 30 and one aged 80 or older. Donors were grouped into four age groups: young (average 16 years), middle-aged (39), aged (62) and long-lived (approximately 78). Study-wide conclusions, independent of this receptor: Because profiling used bulk unsorted PBMCs, naive and antigen-experienced compartments could not be compared conclusively. The percentage of naive T cells measured by flow cytometry correlated strongly with observed TCR beta diversity. Because the CMV infection status of the donors was unknown, age-related changes in expanded clonotypes may potentially have been confounded. Compared with the aged group, the long-lived group had more naive CD4+ T cells, fewer expanded clones and increased TCR diversity, a pattern suggesting age selection. Observed TCR beta diversity per million T cells fell roughly linearly with age, and a significant reduction was already apparent by age roughly 40. Total diversity estimates from one million sequenced T cells were considered lower bounds and underestimates.

Donors were a few dozen systemically healthy Caucasian individuals from Russia aged roughly 6 to 90 years. Around 10 milliliters of peripheral blood were collected from each donor into EDTA-treated Vacutainer tubes. Ficoll-Paque density-gradient centrifugation was used to isolate PBMCs, with at least 6 million per sample. Total RNA was extracted from PBMCs with Trizol reagent, with at least 6 micrograms obtained per sample. For every donor, an aliquot of PBMCs went through flow cytometry to measure the percentages of naive CD45RAhigh/CD27high T cells. Library preparation employed 5' RACE. Sequencing used an Illumina HiSeq 2500. A second PCR of roughly 7 to 11 cycles was performed with a sample-barcoded 5' primer and a J-beta primer mix. A template-switch 5' adaptor carrying 12 random nucleotides introduced a unique molecular identifier onto each TCR beta cDNA molecule. Each sample yielded at least 3 million CDR3-containing paired-end reads. All of the RNA was converted into first-strand cDNA using the Mint cDNA synthesis kit, with a TRBC-specific oligonucleotide serving as the primer. After uracil-DNA glycosylase treatment, a first 18-cycle PCR used universal primers M1SS and BC2_uni_R on all cDNA. As for the authors' bioinformatics: For normalization, 1 million high-quality reads were randomly selected from each sample, with every read carrying a distinct molecular identifier. Instead of being binned into consensus sequences, reads that shared molecular identifiers were thrown out. MiTCR, with a Q25 quality threshold and the strictest error-elimination algorithm, was used for CDR3 identification, clonotype clustering and error correction. Lower-bound total TCR beta diversity was estimated with a nonparametric unseen species model using Euler transformation. TCRdb's own reprocessing of the public reads used fastp at Q25 and MiXCR and kept productive beta chains. Records with the same CDR3 protein are collapsed into one entry carrying the most frequent genes and DNA. The V and J calls here are based on TCRdb, not the publication. The sample contains 980,000 or so distinct CDR3 sequences, under 50% of them found a single time. The top ten clonotypes cover about an eighth of the sample.

CDR1 is given as SGHDN and CDR2 as FVKESK, both from the germline V gene. Trimming costs V 1 base and J 6 bases, and their ends lie 16 bases apart. The CDR3 has 16 amino acids, counting the end cysteine and phenylalanine. Of the read, only the CDR3 DNA is kept; its 48 bases are in frame from base 1. The chain uses TRBV14 and TRBJ2-1; confidence is insufficient to name the D gene. Sequenced: blood. The TCR sequence derives from a man aged 25-45 years in good health. The DNA sequence follows: TGTGCCAGCAGCCAAGCAGTTGAGTGGATTAGCAATGAGCAGTTCTTC. This translates into CASSQAVEWISNEQFF.